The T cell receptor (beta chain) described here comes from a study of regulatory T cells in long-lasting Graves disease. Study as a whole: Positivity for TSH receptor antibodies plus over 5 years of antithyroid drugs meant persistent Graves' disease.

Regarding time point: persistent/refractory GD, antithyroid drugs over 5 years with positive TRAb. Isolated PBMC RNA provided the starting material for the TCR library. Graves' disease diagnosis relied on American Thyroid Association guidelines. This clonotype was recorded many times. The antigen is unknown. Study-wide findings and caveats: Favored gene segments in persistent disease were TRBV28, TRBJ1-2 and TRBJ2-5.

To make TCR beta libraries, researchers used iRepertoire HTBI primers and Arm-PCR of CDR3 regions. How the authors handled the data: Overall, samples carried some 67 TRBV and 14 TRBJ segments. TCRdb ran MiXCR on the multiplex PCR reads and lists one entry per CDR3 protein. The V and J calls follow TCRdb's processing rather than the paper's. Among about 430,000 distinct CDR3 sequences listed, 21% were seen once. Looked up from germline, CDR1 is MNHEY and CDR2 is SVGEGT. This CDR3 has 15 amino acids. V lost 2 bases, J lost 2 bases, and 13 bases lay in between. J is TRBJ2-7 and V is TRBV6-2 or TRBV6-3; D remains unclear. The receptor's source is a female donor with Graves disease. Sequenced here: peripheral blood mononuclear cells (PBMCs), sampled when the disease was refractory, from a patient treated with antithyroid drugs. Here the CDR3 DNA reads TGTGCCAGCAGTTACGTCCACAATTATCCCTACGAGCAGTACTTC. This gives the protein CASSYVHNYPYEQYF.